This T cell receptor (beta chain) was recorded in a study of blood T cell repertoires in COVID-19. CDR3 length: 18 amino acids. Germline V gene lookup returns CDR1 MNHEY and CDR2 SMNVEV (reference sequence). After removal of 0 bases from V and 0 bases from J, the junction contained 5 bases not matched to a gene. TCRdb's copy holds only in-frame clones and misses some; the assay was immunoSEQ multiplex PCR. The sample includes around 200,000 clones, around 86% of them seen just once. This rearrangement joins TRBV27 to TRBJ2-4, with TRBD2 identical over 10 bases. The TCR sequence derives from a man aged 35 to 55 with acute COVID-19. Sequences were obtained from PBMCs or T cells enriched from blood (not recorded which). CDR3 coding DNA: TGTGCCAGCAGTTTATCGGCTAGCGGGAGTCGAGCCAAAAACATTCAGTACTTC. This gives the protein CASSLSASGSRAKNIQYF.